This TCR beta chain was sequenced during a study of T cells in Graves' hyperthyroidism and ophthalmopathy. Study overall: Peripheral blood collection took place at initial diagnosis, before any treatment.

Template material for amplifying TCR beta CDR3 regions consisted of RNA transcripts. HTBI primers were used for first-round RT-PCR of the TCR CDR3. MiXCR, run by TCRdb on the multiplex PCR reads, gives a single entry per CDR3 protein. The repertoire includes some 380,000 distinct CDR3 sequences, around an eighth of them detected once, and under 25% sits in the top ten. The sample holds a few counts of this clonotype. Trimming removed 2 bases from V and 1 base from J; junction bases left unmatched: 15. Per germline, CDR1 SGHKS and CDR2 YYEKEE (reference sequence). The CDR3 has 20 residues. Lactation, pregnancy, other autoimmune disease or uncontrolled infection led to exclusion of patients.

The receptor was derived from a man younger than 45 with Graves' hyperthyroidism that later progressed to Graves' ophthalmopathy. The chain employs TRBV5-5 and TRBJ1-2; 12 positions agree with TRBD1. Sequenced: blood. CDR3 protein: CASSLLPRDRGRLSNYGYTF. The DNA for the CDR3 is TGTGCCAGCAGCTTACTCCCCCGGGACAGGGGGCGTCTCAGTAACTATGGCTACACCTTC. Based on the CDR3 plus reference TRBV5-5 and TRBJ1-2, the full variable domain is DAGVTQSPTHLIKTRGQQVTLRCSPISGHKSVSWYQQVLGQGPQFIFQYYEKEERGRGNFPDRFSARQFPNYSSELNVNALLLGDSALYLCASSLLPRDRGRLSNYGYTFGSGTRLTVV.